Each of the 8 T cell receptor beta chains below was sequenced from the same sample in a study of CD8 T cells in ankylosing spondylitis. TCRdb re-derived calls from the 5' RACE reads in MiXCR, one entry per CDR3 protein. This table has under 150,000 distinct CDR3 sequences, 10% to 12% appearing once. The sample consisted of blood, either unsorted or a sorted T cell fraction (not recorded which). The receptors come from a female donor with ankylosing spondylitis or in good health (not recorded which).

The genes are TRBV20-1 and TRBJ1-3; D is undetermined. The germline CDR1 and CDR2 sequences are DFQATT and SNEGSKA (reference sequence). The CDR3 extends over 13 amino acids. Trimming removed 1 base from V and 1 base from J, with 5 bases in between. The CDR3 coding sequence is TGCAGTGCTAGAGGCGGATCTGGAAACACCATATATTTT. This gives the protein CSARGGSGNTIYF.

This clonotype was seen many times. The chain couples TRBV28 to TRBJ2-7; 7 bases are shared with TRBD1. Germline loops: CDR1 MDHEN, CDR2 SYDVKM. The CDR3 extends over 14 amino acids. The trim removed 5 bases at V and 3 bases at J, leaving 7 bases unmatched. CDR3 protein: CASSLSDRSYEQYF. The CDR3 DNA reads TGTGCCAGCAGTCTATCGGACAGGAGCTACGAGCAGTACTTC. Using reference TRBV28 and TRBJ2-7 for the parts outside the CDR3, the full variable domain is DVKVTQSSRYLVKRTGEKVFLECVQDMDHENMFWYRQDPGLGLRLIYFSYDVKMKEKGDIPEGYSVSREKKERFSLILESASTNQTSMYLCASSLSDRSYEQYFGPGTRLTVT.

The table lists this clonotype with many counts. The CDR3 loop reads CATGPGPNEQFF. CDR3 bases: TGTGCCACCGGCCCGGGGCCAAATGAGCAGTTCTTC. The rearrangement links TRBV12-3 or TRBV12-4 to TRBJ2-1, with D perhaps assigned TRBD1 or TRBD2 (5 bases each). Trimming cost V 10 bases and J 7 bases, with 14 bases left between them. The CDR3 consists of 12 residues.

This clonotype appeared many times. The CDR3 nucleotides are TGTGCCAGCAGCGAAGGACAGACAGATACGCAGTATTTT. This codes for CASSEGQTDTQYF. The rearrangement links TRBV7-3 to TRBJ2-3; D perhaps matches TRBD1 (6 bases). The germline V and J ends were trimmed by 5 bases and 3 bases, with 9 bases remaining between them. Germline V lookup: CDR1 SGHTA, CDR2 FQGTGA. The CDR3 runs to 13 residues.

This clonotype was seen many times. The chain is built from TRBV5-4 and TRBJ1-2; no firm D call. CDR1 is SGHNT, CDR2 YYREEE, per germline (reference sequence). V lost 6 bases and J lost 5, with 20 bases in between. This CDR3 contains 15 residues. In DNA, the CDR3 is TGTGCCAGCACCCCGAGGCAGGAGGTTGGATATGGCTACACCTTC. This sequence encodes CASTPRQEVGYGYTF.

This clonotype was detected many times. This chain links TRBV20-1 with TRBJ2-4; D uncertain. Between the trimmed V and J ends, which lost 3 bases and 0 bases, there was a span of 6 bases. CDR3 length: 13 residues. Germline lookup yields CDR1 DFQATT and CDR2 SNEGSKA (reference sequence). The CDR3 bases are TGCAGTGCTAGGGAACTAGCCAAAAACATTCAGTACTTC. Translated, it gives CSARELAKNIQYF.

This clonotype occurred many times. The gene calls are TRBV7-8 and TRBJ1-5; D remains unclear. The V and J ends lost 5 bases and 6 bases respectively, with 20 bases between them. The CDR3 sequence is 16 residues long. The V gene's germline CDR1 is SGHVS and CDR2 FQNEAQ. The CDR3 DNA reads TGTGCCAGCAGCCCCCAGACCTACACGGGCTTTCAGCCCCAGCATTTT. Translating it yields CASSPQTYTGFQPQHF.

This clonotype was recorded at least ten times. The V and J genes are TRBV7-2 and TRBJ2-5; D possibly uses TRBD1 or TRBD2 (5 bases each). CDR3 length: 15 amino acids. Trimming cost V 5 bases and J 2 bases, with 15 bases left between them. CDR1 SGHTA and CDR2 FQGNSA come from the germline V gene. The CDR3 DNA follows: TGTGCCAGCAGCAACCGGGACGGATTACAAGAGACCCAGTACTTC. It translates to CASSNRDGLQETQYF.